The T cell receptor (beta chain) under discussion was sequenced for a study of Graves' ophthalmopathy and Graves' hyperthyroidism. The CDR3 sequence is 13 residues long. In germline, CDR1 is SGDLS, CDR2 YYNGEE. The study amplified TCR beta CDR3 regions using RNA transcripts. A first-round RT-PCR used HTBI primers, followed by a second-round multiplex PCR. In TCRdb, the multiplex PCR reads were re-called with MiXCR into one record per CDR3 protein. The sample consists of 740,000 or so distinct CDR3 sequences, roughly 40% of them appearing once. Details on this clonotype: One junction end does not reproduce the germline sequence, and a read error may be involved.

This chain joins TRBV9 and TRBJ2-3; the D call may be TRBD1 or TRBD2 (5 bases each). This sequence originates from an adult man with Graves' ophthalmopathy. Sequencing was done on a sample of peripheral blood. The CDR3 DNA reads TGTGCCAGCAGCTCCCCGGGACGACTGGCTTTCAATTTT. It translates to CASSSPGRLAFNF.